The rows below give T cell receptor beta chains drawn from one sample of a study of human T cells and chemical hapten exposure. A single record per CDR3 protein comes from TCRdb applying MiXCR to the RACE reads. The sample shows about 250,000 distinct CDR3 sequences, approximately 7.5% of them seen only once. The sequenced sample was whole blood, obtained in connection with sensitization to the hapten diphenylcyclopropenone (DPC). The receptors here all came from a young man with alopecia areata. Some clones in this sample may be carry-over from other donors' samples. CDR3s include the opening cysteine and the closing phenylalanine or tryptophan. The D gene is left open where the match is weak. Rows may omit the clone size; those that give it use once, few, many or a size class.

j_call | v_call | clone_size | d_call | cdr3_aa | cdr3_nt
TRBJ2-5 | TRBV12-3/TRBV12-4 | few | TRBD1 | CASSLAAATGDQETQYF | TGTGCCAGCAGTTTAGCAGCGGCGACAGGGGACCAAGAGACCCAGTACTTC
TRBJ2-3 | TRBV20-1 | . | TRBD1 | CSARAGDRGTDTQYF | TGCAGTGCTAGAGCCGGGGACAGGGGGACAGATACGCAGTATTTT
TRBJ2-1 | TRBV5-1 | . | . | CASSEGEQFF | TGCGCCAGTTCAGAGGGGGAGCAGTTCTTC
TRBJ2-1 | TRBV7-2 | . | . | CASSTVLGSYNEQFF | TGTGCCAGCAGTACCGTCCTCGGCTCCTACAATGAGCAGTTCTTC
TRBJ1-2 | TRBV12-3/TRBV12-4 | . | . | CASRQVSEVSYTF | TGTGCCAGCAGGCAGGTCTCTGAGGTTAGCTACACCTTC
TRBJ1-2 | TRBV27 | few | . | CASSLSSQANYGYTF | TGTGCCAGCAGTTTATCAAGCCAGGCTAACTATGGCTACACCTTC
TRBJ2-7 | TRBV5-6 | many | TRBD1 | CASSSSPGQLAYEQYF | TGTGCCAGCAGCTCATCACCGGGACAGCTGGCCTACGAGCAGTACTTC
TRBJ2-1 | TRBV12-3/TRBV12-4 | . | . | CASILGPATYNEQFF | TGTGCCAGCATCCTCGGACCTGCCACCTACAATGAGCAGTTCTTC
TRBJ2-2 | TRBV7-9 | . | . | CASSYGSNTGELFF | TGTGCCAGCAGCTACGGGTCGAACACCGGGGAGCTGTTTTTT
TRBJ1-2 | TRBV7-9 | . | . | CASSLWSRGLNYGYTF | TGTGCCAGCAGCTTATGGAGCAGGGGCCTTAACTATGGCTACACCTTC
TRBJ1-5 | TRBV5-5 | many | . | CASSLWQRNSNQPQHF | TGTGCCAGCAGCTTGTGGCAGAGGAATAGCAATCAGCCCCAGCATTTT
TRBJ1-2 | TRBV6-5 | many | TRBD1 | CASGLGQAPYGYTF | TGTGCCAGCGGGTTAGGACAGGCCCCCTATGGCTACACCTTC
TRBJ1-1 | TRBV5-4 | few | TRBD1 | CASSFLGTGGTEAFF | TGTGCCAGCAGCTTTTTGGGGACAGGGGGCACTGAAGCTTTCTTT
TRBJ2-3 | TRBV14 | . | . | CASSQDLAGPDTQYF | TGTGCCAGCAGCCAAGATTTGGCGGGGCCAGATACGCAGTATTTT
TRBJ1-1 | TRBV11-2 | few | TRBD1 | CASSSRDRGHAEAFF | TGTGCCAGCAGCTCACGGGACAGGGGGCACGCTGAAGCTTTCTTT
TRBJ1-1 | TRBV7-9 | many | . | CASRLQNTEAFF | TGTGCCAGCAGATTACAGAACACTGAAGCTTTCTTT
TRBJ2-7 | TRBV10-2 | . | . | CASRPGPRDLYEQYF | TGCGCCAGCAGGCCCGGGCCTAGGGACCTCTACGAGCAGTACTTC
TRBJ2-2 | TRBV12-3/TRBV12-4 | . | . | CASSGGSGTGELFF | TGTGCCAGCAGTGGAGGGTCTGGCACCGGGGAGCTGTTTTTT
TRBJ1-5 | TRBV4-1 | few | . | CASSQGAHGVLQPQHF | TGCGCCAGCAGCCAAGGAGCCCACGGGGTTCTTCAGCCCCAGCATTTT
TRBJ2-5 | TRBV7-6 | . | TRBD1 | CASSLSRDRGREETQYF | TGTGCCAGCAGCTTAAGCCGGGACAGGGGGCGAGAAGAGACCCAGTACTTC
TRBJ1-5 | TRBV27 | many | . | CASSFLGNQPQHF | TGTGCCAGCAGTTTTCTGGGGAATCAGCCCCAGCATTTT
TRBJ2-7 | TRBV28 | many | . | CASSFYGGTYEQYF | TGTGCCAGCAGTTTTTACGGGGGAACCTACGAGCAGTACTTC
TRBJ2-5 | TRBV29-1 | . | TRBD1 | CSLTGGETQYF | TGCAGCCTAACAGGGGGGGAGACCCAGTACTTC
TRBJ2-3 | TRBV28 | few | TRBD2 | CASSGDAQDTQYF | TGTGCCAGTAGCGGGGACGCACAAGATACGCAGTATTTT
TRBJ2-3 | TRBV7-2 | . | . | CASSSLLGTEYTDTQYF | TGTGCCAGCAGTTCTCTTTTGGGCACTGAATACACAGATACGCAGTATTTT
TRBJ2-2 | TRBV6-2/TRBV6-3 | . | TRBD1 | CASSTGDRGFSGELFF | TGTGCCAGCAGTACCGGGGACAGGGGATTTTCCGGGGAGCTGTTTTTT
TRBJ1-4 | TRBV5-1 | . | . | CASSIQTGFNEKLFF | TGCGCCAGCAGCATCCAGACAGGATTTAATGAAAAACTGTTTTTT
TRBJ2-1 | TRBV6-5 | . | . | CASSYSPSNYNEQFF | TGTGCCAGCAGTTACTCACCTAGTAACTACAATGAGCAGTTCTTC
TRBJ1-5 | TRBV28 | . | . | CASSRNRASGNQPQHF | TGTGCCAGCAGTCGTAACAGGGCGTCGGGCAATCAGCCCCAGCATTTT
TRBJ2-5 | TRBV27 | many | . | CASSLGTGRETQYF | TGTGCCAGCAGTTTAGGAACAGGGAGGGAGACCCAGTACTTC
TRBJ2-4 | TRBV5-1 | few | . | CASSLLNLAKNIQYF | TGCGCCAGCAGCTTGCTAAATCTAGCCAAAAACATTCAGTACTTC
TRBJ2-5 | TRBV4-1 | few | . | CASSRDLFGGGETQYF | TGCGCCAGCAGTCGGGACCTATTCGGGGGCGGCGAGACCCAGTACTTC
TRBJ2-5 | TRBV6-5 | few | TRBD2 | CASSYSIYGGTQKTQYF | TGTGCCAGCAGTTACTCCATTTACGGGGGGACCCAAAAGACCCAGTACTTC
TRBJ2-1 | TRBV5-1 | . | . | CASREVSGNEQFF | TGCGCCAGCAGAGAGGTGAGCGGAAATGAGCAGTTCTTC
TRBJ1-1 | TRBV27 | . | . | CASRGLRVTEAFF | TGTGCCAGCAGGGGGTTGAGGGTCACTGAAGCTTTCTTT
TRBJ2-6 | TRBV5-1 | many | TRBD1 | CASSLGDRSSGANVLTF | TGCGCCAGCAGCTTGGGGGACAGATCCTCTGGGGCCAACGTCCTGACTTTC
TRBJ2-7 | TRBV29-1 | many | TRBD2 | CSVESWGGRYEQYF | TGCAGCGTTGAATCTTGGGGGGGACGGTACGAGCAGTACTTC
TRBJ2-1 | TRBV27 | . | TRBD1 | CASGPDRGGYGPEFF | TGTGCCAGCGGGCCGGACAGGGGGGGTTATGGTCCCGAGTTCTTC
TRBJ2-3 | TRBV4-1 | few | TRBD2 | CASSQDPLAADTQYF | TGCGCCAGCAGCCAAGATCCCCTAGCGGCAGATACGCAGTATTTT
TRBJ2-3 | TRBV4-3 | few | . | CASSQDRSRLTDTQYF | TGCGCCAGCAGCCAAGATCGGTCAAGACTGACAGATACGCAGTATTTT